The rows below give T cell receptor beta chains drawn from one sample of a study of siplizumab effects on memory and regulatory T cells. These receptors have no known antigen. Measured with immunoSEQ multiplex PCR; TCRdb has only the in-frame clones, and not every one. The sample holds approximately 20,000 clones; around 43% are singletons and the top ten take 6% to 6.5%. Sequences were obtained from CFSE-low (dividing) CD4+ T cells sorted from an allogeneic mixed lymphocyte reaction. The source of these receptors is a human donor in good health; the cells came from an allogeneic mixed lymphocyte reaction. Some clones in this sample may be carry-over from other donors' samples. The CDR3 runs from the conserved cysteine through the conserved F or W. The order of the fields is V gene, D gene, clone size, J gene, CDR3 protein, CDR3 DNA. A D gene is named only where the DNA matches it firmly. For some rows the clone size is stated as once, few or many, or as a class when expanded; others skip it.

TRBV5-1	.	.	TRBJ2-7	CASSSGQQYEQYF	TGCGCCAGCAGCTCGGGACAACAATACGAGCAGTACTTC
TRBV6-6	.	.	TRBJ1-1	CASNGLDTEAFF	TGTGCCAGCAATGGTCTGGACACTGAAGCTTTCTTT
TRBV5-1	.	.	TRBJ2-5	CASSLGAVQETQYF	TGCGCCAGCAGCTTGGGAGCGGTCCAAGAGACCCAGTACTTC
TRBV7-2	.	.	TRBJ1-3	CASSLFGTLSGNTIYF	TGTGCCAGCAGCTTATTCGGGACACTCTCTGGAAACACCATATATTTT
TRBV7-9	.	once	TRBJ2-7	CASSPLGGSEQYF	TGTGCCAGCAGCCCCCTGGGGGGCTCGGAGCAGTACTTC
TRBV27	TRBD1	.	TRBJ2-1	CASIPLGQSSYNEQFF	TGTGCCAGCATACCCTTGGGACAGAGCTCCTACAATGAGCAGTTCTTC
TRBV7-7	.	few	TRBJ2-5	CASSFSPGGQETQYF	TGTGCTAGCAGCTTTTCCCCCGGTGGCCAAGAGACCCAGTACTTC
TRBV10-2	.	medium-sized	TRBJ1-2	CASKVAGIITNYGYTF	TGCGCCAGCAAAGTCGCAGGGATCATAACTAACTATGGCTACACCTTC
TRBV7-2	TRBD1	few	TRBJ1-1	CASSLDGTGVKAFF	TGTGCCAGCAGCTTAGATGGGACAGGCGTAAAAGCTTTCTTT
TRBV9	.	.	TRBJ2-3	CASSVTSLLDTQYF	TGTGCCAGCAGCGTTACCAGCCTCCTAGATACGCAGTATTTT
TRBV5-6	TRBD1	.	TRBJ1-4	CASSLGGTGSAEKLFF	TGTGCCAGCAGCTTGGGGGGGACAGGGTCCGCTGAAAAACTGTTTTTT
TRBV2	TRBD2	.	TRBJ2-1	CASSERLAGVNEQFF	TGTGCCAGCAGTGAAAGACTAGCGGGGGTCAATGAGCAGTTCTTC
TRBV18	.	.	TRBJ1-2	CASSLERGQRYGYTF	TGTGCCAGCTCACTAGAACGGGGGCAGCGCTATGGCTACACCTTC
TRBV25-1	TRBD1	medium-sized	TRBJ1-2	CASSEFLTGGVYGYTF	TGTGCCAGCAGTGAATTCCTGACAGGGGGCGTCTATGGCTACACCTTC
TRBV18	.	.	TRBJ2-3	CASSPGAALGQYF	TGTGCCAGCTCACCCGGGGCAGCTCTTGGGCAGTATTTT
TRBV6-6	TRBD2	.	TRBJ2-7	CASSTLPRRGYEQYF	TGTGCCAGCAGTACCCTCCCACGGCGGGGGTACGAGCAGTACTTC
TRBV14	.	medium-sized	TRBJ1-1	CASSLSGAKVTEAFF	TGTGCCAGCAGCCTTTCAGGGGCCAAGGTCACTGAAGCTTTCTTT
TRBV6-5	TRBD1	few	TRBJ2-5	CASSYRTGGRETQYF	TGTGCCAGCAGTTACAGAACAGGGGGCCGGGAGACCCAGTACTTC
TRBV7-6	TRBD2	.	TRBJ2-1	CASDAGGSYNEQFF	TGTGCCAGCGACGCGGGAGGCTCCTACAATGAGCAGTTCTTC
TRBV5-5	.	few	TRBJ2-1	CASSSYLGTEQFF	TGTGCCAGCAGCTCCTACCTCGGTACTGAGCAGTTCTTC
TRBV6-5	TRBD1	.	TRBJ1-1	CASSSPTGGTEAFF	TGTGCCAGCAGTTCCCCGACAGGGGGCACTGAAGCTTTCTTT
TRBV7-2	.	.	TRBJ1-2	CASSLGARIGAATF	TGTGCCAGCAGCTTAGGGGCGAGGATCGGTGCTGCGACCTTC
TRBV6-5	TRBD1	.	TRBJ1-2	CASRRQGAWYGYTF	TGTGCCAGCAGACGACAGGGGGCATGGTATGGCTACACCTTC
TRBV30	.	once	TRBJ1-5	CAWTRGGGNQPQHF	TGTGCCTGGACCCGAGGAGGGGGAAATCAGCCCCAGCATTTT
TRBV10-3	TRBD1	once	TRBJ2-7	CATFPQGAVLAEQYF	TGTGCAACCTTCCCACAGGGGGCGGTTTTGGCCGAGCAGTACTTC
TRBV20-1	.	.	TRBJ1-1	CSAPEVEAFF	TGCAGTGCCCCAGAGGTTGAAGCTTTCTTT
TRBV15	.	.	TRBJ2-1	CATSRAGGPLNEQFF	TGTGCCACCAGCAGAGCCGGGGGGCCCCTCAATGAGCAGTTCTTC
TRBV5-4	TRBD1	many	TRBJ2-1	CASSHSGRGPNEQFF	TGTGCCAGCAGTCATAGCGGCAGGGGGCCGAATGAGCAGTTCTTC
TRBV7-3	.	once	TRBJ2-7	CASSPHGSPIELYEQYF	TGCGCCAGCAGCCCTCATGGCAGCCCCATCGAGTTATACGAGCAGTACTTC
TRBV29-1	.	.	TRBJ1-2	CSATPYGGVGYTF	TGCAGCGCCACCCCGTACGGAGGGGTCGGCTACACCTTC
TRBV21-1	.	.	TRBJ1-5	CASSKWAGGRSNQPQHF	TGTGCCAGCAGCAAATGGGCGGGGGGGCGAAGCAATCAGCCCCAGCATTTT